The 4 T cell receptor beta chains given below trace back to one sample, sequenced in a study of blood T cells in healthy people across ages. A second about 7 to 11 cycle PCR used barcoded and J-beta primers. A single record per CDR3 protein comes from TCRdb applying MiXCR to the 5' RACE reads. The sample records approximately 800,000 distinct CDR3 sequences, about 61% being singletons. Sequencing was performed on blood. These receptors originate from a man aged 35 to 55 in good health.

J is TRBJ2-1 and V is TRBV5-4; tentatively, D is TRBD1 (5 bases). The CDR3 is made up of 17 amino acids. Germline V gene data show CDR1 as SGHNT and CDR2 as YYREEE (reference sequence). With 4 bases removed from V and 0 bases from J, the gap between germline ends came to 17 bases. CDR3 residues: CASSPQAGPNSYNEQFF. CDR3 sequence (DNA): TGTGCCAGCAGCCCACAGGCAGGACCGAACTCCTACAATGAGCAGTTCTTC.

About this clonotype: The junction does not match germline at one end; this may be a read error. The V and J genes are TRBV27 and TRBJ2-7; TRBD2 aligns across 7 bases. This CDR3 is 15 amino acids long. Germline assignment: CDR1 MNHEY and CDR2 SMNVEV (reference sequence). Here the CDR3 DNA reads TGTGCCAGCAGTCCGGATATCAGCGGGGACTACGGGCAGTACTTC. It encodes CASSPDISGDYGQYF.

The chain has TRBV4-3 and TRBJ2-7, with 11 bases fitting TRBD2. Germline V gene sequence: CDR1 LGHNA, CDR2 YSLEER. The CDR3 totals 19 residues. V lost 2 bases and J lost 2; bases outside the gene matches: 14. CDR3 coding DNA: TGCGCCAGCAGCCAATCGACGACCTTAGCGGGAGGGCTGGCCTACGAGCAGTACTTC. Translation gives CASSQSTTLAGGLAYEQYF.

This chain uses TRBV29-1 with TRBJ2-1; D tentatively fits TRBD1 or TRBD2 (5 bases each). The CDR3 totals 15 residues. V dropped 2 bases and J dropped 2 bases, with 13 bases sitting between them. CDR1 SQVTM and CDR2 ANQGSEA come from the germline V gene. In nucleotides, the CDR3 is TGCAGCGTTGAAACCGGGGCCAGCGCCTACAATGAGCAGTTCTTC. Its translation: CSVETGASAYNEQFF.